The present entry profiles one T cell receptor beta chain with its context. Its recognized antigen is unknown. No base-level quality is on record; no much larger clone is a single base apart. The data were taken from a study of siplizumab effects on memory and regulatory T cells (dated by TCRdb to between 2018 and 2020). With respect to the entire study: The effect of the anti-CD2 antibody siplizumab on alloreactive T-cell subsets was examined in allogeneic mixed lymphocyte reactions constructed from human PBMCs.

Preparation of the library involved the immunoSEQ multiplex PCR assay. Roughly 10^5 TCR templates per sample were assayed on the deep sequencing platform. Genomic DNA extracted from sorted T cells was used for TCRbeta CDR3 sequencing. The authors processed their data as follows. The R programming language was used for the clonal analysis of the TCRbeta CDR3 data. Alloreactive CD4+ and CD8+ clones were identified by comparing unstimulated samples to CFSE-low samples taken after the reaction. Regulatory or non-regulatory origin was assigned to alloreactive CD4+ clones by matching of sequences to sorted unstimulated Treg and non-Treg repertoires. The immuneACCESS repertoire file appears here via TCRdb, limited to in-frame rearrangements. These files lack a portion of the clones; in checked studies, under half of the deficit traces to unresolved V genes, and the cause of the others is not known. Clone size and V and J calls were adopted from that table, with D and trimming inferred from the DNA. For this sample there are fewer than 110,000 clones; about 93% appear just once. About 12% of the sample lies in the top ten.

The CDR3 holds 12 amino acids from the cysteine to the phenylalanine. The entry retains the CDR3 DNA only, 36 bases that are in frame from base 1. V is shortened by 4 bases, J by 9 bases, and the region joining them spans 10 bases. CDR1 and CDR2 were assigned from the germline V gene (reference sequence) as LNHDA and SQIVND. Results and caveats for the whole study, not just this receptor: The cumulative frequency of alloreactive sequences that could be traced back to unstimulated CD4+ memory T cells was significantly reduced by siplizumab. Unstimulated naive T cells appeared more diverse than memory T cells, and naive cells seemed to contribute substantially to the alloresponse. Roughly 80-96% of proliferating CD4+ or CD8+ clones could not be assigned a naive or memory phenotype. Whether proliferating Tregs from siplizumab cultures actually had suppressive function was not functionally confirmed. In reactions with siplizumab, an average of 68.8% of mappable alloreactive CD4+ clones were Treg-derived, compared with about 27% in control reactions. Because sequences at frequencies below about 10^-5 were poorly captured, only a minor fraction of alloreactive clones could be mapped back to unstimulated subsets.

Sorted unstimulated T cells and proliferating T cells recovered from mixed lymphocyte reactions underwent TCRbeta CDR3 sequencing. Fresh whole blood from over eight HLA-typed healthy donors served as the source for isolating PBMCs. Unstimulated CD4+ non-regulatory T cells were FACS-sorted to map the origin of alloreactive clones. The receptor's source is a human donor in good health. This receptor chain uses TRBV19 and TRBJ1-5; no D segment can be confidently identified. Sample: non-Treg CD4+ T cells sorted from blood. Explained via the paper, the cell subset or site label denotes: FACS-sorted unstimulated CD4+ non-regulatory T cells. The DNA sequence is as follows: TGTGCCAGTAGTAGGGCCCAGTTGCCCCAGCATTTT. Protein translation: CASSRAQLPQHF.